This TCR beta chain was obtained from a study of cytomegalovirus exposure and HLA in healthy donors. This clone has a single count. PCR amplification relied on 60 Vbeta primers (plus 13 Jbeta primers). TCRdb keeps only in-frame clones here, not all; method: immunoSEQ multiplex PCR. The sample carries 75,000 to 90,000 clones, over 65% recorded once. V was pared by 7 bases and J by 4 bases, with 16 bases between. Germline CDR1 is ENHRY and CDR2 is SYGVKD. This CDR3 is built from 14 residues. The V gene is TRBV10-3, the J gene TRBJ1-2; D not certain. Sequencing used PBMCs. The source of this sequence is a man younger than 45 in good health and CMV-seropositive. CDR3 residues: CAITDNDRTYGYTF. The CDR3 DNA reads TGTGCCATCACCGACAATGACCGCACCTATGGCTACACCTTC.